Sequencing of this T cell receptor (beta chain) was carried out in a study of shared clonotypes between healthy human individuals. Study results and limitations: The four-donor shared clonotypes exceeded non-shared clonotypes in generation probability, with non-shared ones scoring lower.

Remarks on this clone: No antigen is known for it. Distinct nucleotide sequences in the sample also encode this CDR3.

Per the original data handling: Sequence data from immunoSEQ were junction-only and lacked quality scores; consequently, filtering differed. The method was immunoSEQ multiplex PCR; TCRdb's version includes in-frame clones alone and lacks a portion of them. V, J and clone size derive from that table, while D and trimming were established from the DNA sequence. Of millions of clones listed, 95% are singletons. The V gene's germline CDR1 is SEHNR and CDR2 FQNEAQ (reference sequence). V dropped 0 bases and J dropped 4 bases, with 6 bases sitting between them. This CDR3 contains 13 residues. The receptor was derived from a man between 18 and 35 years old in good health. Source material: naive CD4+ T cells sorted from blood. Subset defined: CD45RA+ positively selected. The chain employs TRBV7-9 and TRBJ1-2; D might be TRBD1 (5 bases). The CDR3 reads CASSLAGGYGYTF. The CDR3 nucleotides read TGTGCCAGCAGCTTAGCCGGGGGCTATGGCTACACCTTC.